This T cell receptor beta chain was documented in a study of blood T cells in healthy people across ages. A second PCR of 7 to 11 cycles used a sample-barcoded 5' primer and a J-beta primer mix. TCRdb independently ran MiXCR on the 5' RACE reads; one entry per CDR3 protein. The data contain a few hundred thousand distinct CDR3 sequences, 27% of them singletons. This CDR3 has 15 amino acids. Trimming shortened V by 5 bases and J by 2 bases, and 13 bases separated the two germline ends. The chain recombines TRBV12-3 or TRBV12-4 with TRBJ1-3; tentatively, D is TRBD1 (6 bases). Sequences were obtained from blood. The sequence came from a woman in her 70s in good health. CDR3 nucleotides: TGTGCCAGCAGTGCACAATACAGGGCTGGAAACACCATATATTTT. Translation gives CASSAQYRAGNTIYF.